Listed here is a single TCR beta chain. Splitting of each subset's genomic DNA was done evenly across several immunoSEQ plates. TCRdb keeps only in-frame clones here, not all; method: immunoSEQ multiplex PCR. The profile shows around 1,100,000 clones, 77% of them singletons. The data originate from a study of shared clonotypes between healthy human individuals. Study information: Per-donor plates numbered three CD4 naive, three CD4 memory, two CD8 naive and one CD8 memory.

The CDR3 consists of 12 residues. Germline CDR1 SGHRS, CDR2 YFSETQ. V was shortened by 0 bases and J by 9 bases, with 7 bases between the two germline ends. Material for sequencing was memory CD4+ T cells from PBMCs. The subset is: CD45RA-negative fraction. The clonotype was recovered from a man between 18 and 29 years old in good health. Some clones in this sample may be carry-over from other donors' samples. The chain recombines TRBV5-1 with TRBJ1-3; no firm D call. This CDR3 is CASSLDWATIYF. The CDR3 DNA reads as TGCGCCAGCAGCTTGGATTGGGCCACCATATATTTT.